A selection of T cell receptor beta chains follows, all from one sample in a study of blood T cell repertoires in COVID-19. Clones were read by immunoSEQ multiplex PCR, and TCRdb kept only the in-frame ones, dropping some. The sample lists 270,000 or so clones, roughly 80% occurring once. What was sequenced was peripheral blood. These receptors came from a human donor with COVID-19, enrolled during active disease. The donor label of this sample is uncertain. Each CDR3 is given with its conserved first and last residue. A D gene is named only where the DNA matches it firmly. Clone size appears in some rows only: once, few, many, or a class for an expanded clone.

size,D,J,V,DNA,CDR3
NA,NA,TRBJ1-1,TRBV9,TGTGCCAGCAGCGTAGACGGGGGCACTGAAGCTTTCTTT,CASSVDGGTEAFF
NA,TRBD1,TRBJ2-1,TRBV29-1,TGCAGCGTTGACAGGACAGGGGCTTTGGGTGAGCAGTTCTTC,CSVDRTGALGEQFF
NA,TRBD1,TRBJ2-7,TRBV5-4,TGTGCCAGCAGCGGACAGGGGGTGACCTACGAGCAGTACTTC,CASSGQGVTYEQYF
NA,NA,TRBJ1-2,TRBV28,TGTGCCAGCAGTTACAGGGATGGCTACACCTTC,CASSYRDGYTF
NA,TRBD2,TRBJ2-1,TRBV28,TGTGCCAGCAAGATAAGGCGGGAGGCTACGGTGTGGAATGAGCAGTTCTTC,CASKIRREATVWNEQFF
NA,NA,TRBJ2-7,TRBV7-9,TGTGCCAGCAGCACTTCCTACGAGCAGTACTTC,CASSTSYEQYF
NA,NA,TRBJ1-6,TRBV7-2,TGTGCCAGCAGCGGACAGAATAATTCACCCCTCCACTTT,CASSGQNNSPLHF
few,NA,TRBJ2-7,TRBV7-8,TGTGCCAGCAGCTTGGGCAGGGGACCCTACGAGCAGTACTTC,CASSLGRGPYEQYF
NA,TRBD2,TRBJ2-7,TRBV28,TGTGCCAGCAGTTTGAGACTAGCGGGGTACGAGCAGTACTTC,CASSLRLAGYEQYF
NA,NA,TRBJ2-7,TRBV2,TGTGCCAGCAGTGAACGCGTTACTAGGAACTTC,CASSERVTRNF
NA,NA,TRBJ1-5,TRBV7-2,TGTGCCAGCAGCTTAGTAGGGGGGGGGAGCAATCAGCCCCAGCATTTT,CASSLVGGGSNQPQHF
once,NA,TRBJ1-3,TRBV9,TGTGCCAGCAGCGCCCCGGGGGGTCCCTCTGGAAACACCATATATTTT,CASSAPGGPSGNTIYF
NA,NA,TRBJ2-7,TRBV27,TGTGCCAGCAGTTTATCGGGGCCAGCCCTCTCCTACGAGCAGTACTTC,CASSLSGPALSYEQYF
once,TRBD2,TRBJ2-2,TRBV15,TGTGCCACCAGCAGAGACCTACTAGCGGGAGGGACCGGGGAGCTGTTTTTT,CATSRDLLAGGTGELFF
NA,TRBD1,TRBJ2-3,TRBV2,TGTGCCAGCAGTTTGGGACAGGGGGCTAGCACAGATACGCAGTATTTT,CASSLGQGASTDTQYF
NA,TRBD2,TRBJ2-3,TRBV11-3,TGTGCCAGCAGCTTATTTAGCGGGTCTAGCACAGATACGCAGTATTTT,CASSLFSGSSTDTQYF
NA,NA,TRBJ1-1,TRBV19,TGTGCCAGTAGCCAAGGGGCCTCGAACACTGAAGCTTTCTTT,CASSQGASNTEAFF
NA,NA,TRBJ1-4,TRBV6-5,TGTGCCAGCAGCGAGGGGGGGGACAAACTGTTTTTT,CASSEGGDKLFF
NA,NA,TRBJ1-5,TRBV19,TGTGCCAGTAGTATAACGGGGGGCAATCAGCCCCAGCATTTT,CASSITGGNQPQHF
NA,NA,TRBJ2-1,TRBV20-1,TGCAGTGCTTATCTAGCTCAGGAGCAGTTCTTC,CSAYLAQEQFF
NA,NA,TRBJ1-2,TRBV28,TGTGCCAGCAGTTTTTGGGCCCCGCTCTCGCCTAAAAACGGGAGCTATGGCTACACCTTC,CASSFWAPLSPKNGSYGYTF
once,NA,TRBJ1-4,TRBV5-1,TGCGCCAGCAGCTCCGGGACATCGTTTGAGGAAAAACTGTTTTTT,CASSSGTSFEEKLFF
NA,TRBD1,TRBJ1-2,TRBV6-5,TGTGCCAGCAGACTCAATCCGGGACAGGGCGATGGCTACACCTTC,CASRLNPGQGDGYTF
NA,NA,TRBJ1-4,TRBV28,TGTGCCAGCAGTTTATCGAGGGGAGGAGAAAAACTGTTTTTT,CASSLSRGGEKLFF
NA,NA,TRBJ1-2,TRBV29-1,TGCAGCGTTGAAGAAGGCAGGGAAGGCTACACCTTC,CSVEEGREGYTF
NA,TRBD2,TRBJ2-5,TRBV11-2,TGTGCCAGCAGCTTGGCCAGCGGGAGCTGGGAGACCCAGTACTTC,CASSLASGSWETQYF
NA,TRBD2,TRBJ2-3,TRBV13,TGTGCCAGCAGCTTAGGACTAGCGGGCGCTGATACGCAGTATTTT,CASSLGLAGADTQYF
once,TRBD1,TRBJ1-1,TRBV5-1,TGCGCCAGCAGCAGAGACAGGGGGCGAGACACTGAAGCTTTCTTT,CASSRDRGRDTEAFF
few,TRBD1,TRBJ2-3,TRBV7-2,TGTGCCAGCAGCTCGGGGACAGGGGGAGGCACAGATACGCAGTATTTT,CASSSGTGGGTDTQYF
NA,NA,TRBJ2-7,TRBV15,TGTGCCACCAGCAGACTTTCGAGGAGGGGATTAGCGGTGGCCTACGAGCAGTACTTC,CATSRLSRRGLAVAYEQYF
NA,TRBD2,TRBJ2-1,TRBV2,TGTGCCAGCAGTGAATTTCTAGCGGGGAATGAGCAGTTCTTC,CASSEFLAGNEQFF
NA,TRBD1,TRBJ2-1,TRBV11-2,TGTGCCAGCACCAATTCCGGGACAGAGCTGCAGTTCTTC,CASTNSGTELQFF
NA,NA,TRBJ2-1,TRBV24-1,TGTGCCACCAGTGCCCGAGGTCTGGGGAGCAATGAGCAGTTCTTC,CATSARGLGSNEQFF
once,TRBD2,TRBJ2-7,TRBV23-1,TGCGCCAGCAGGAGATCAGCGGGGAGCTCCTACGAGCAGTACTTC,CASRRSAGSSYEQYF
NA,NA,TRBJ1-2,TRBV6-4,TGTGCCAGCAGTGACTCGACCAGGGGAGGGGGCTACACCTTC,CASSDSTRGGGYTF
NA,NA,TRBJ2-1,TRBV27,TGTGCCAGCAGTTCGACAGCCCAAAGGACGTACAATGAGCAGTTCTTC,CASSSTAQRTYNEQFF
once,NA,TRBJ2-1,TRBV5-1,TGCGCCAGCAGTCCCGGTTCCGGGGGAATCTACAATGAGCAGTTCTTC,CASSPGSGGIYNEQFF
NA,TRBD1,TRBJ1-5,TRBV7-8,TGTGCCAGCAGCCGGGACAGGGGTAATCAGCCCCAGCATTTT,CASSRDRGNQPQHF
NA,NA,TRBJ1-4,TRBV15,TGTGCCACCAGCAGAGGGGTGAGGGCAACTAATGAAAAACTGTTTTTT,CATSRGVRATNEKLFF
NA,TRBD2,TRBJ2-3,TRBV9,TGTGCCAGCAGCGTAGCAGGACTAGCGCCAGATACGCAGTATTTT,CASSVAGLAPDTQYF
NA,NA,TRBJ1-5,TRBV7-9,TGTGCCAGCAGCTTCGCCGAGGGGCCCCAGCATTTT,CASSFAEGPQHF
NA,NA,TRBJ1-4,TRBV10-3,TGTGCCATCAGTGAGGGGGGGGGAAATGAAAAACTGTTTTTT,CAISEGGGNEKLFF
NA,TRBD1,TRBJ2-5,TRBV9,TGTGCCAGCAGCGTAGCAACCCCGGGACAGAGTGGACAAGAGACCCAGTACTTC,CASSVATPGQSGQETQYF